These T cell receptor beta chains were read from a single sample in a study of type 1 and type 2 diabetes patients. MiXCR, applied by TCRdb to the multiplex PCR reads, yields one record per CDR3 protein. This table holds about 250,000 distinct CDR3 sequences, more than 45% found once. Sequences were obtained from peripheral blood mononuclear cells (PBMCs). These receptors were taken from a man younger than 35 with type 2 diabetes. Both conserved end residues are part of each CDR3. A D gene is named only where the DNA matches it firmly. Only some rows state a clone size, as once, few, many or a class for expanded clones.

v_call	d_call	clone_size	j_call	cdr3_aa	cdr3_nt
TRBV12-5	NA	NA	TRBJ2-1	CASGSGTAAYNEQFF	TGTGCTAGTGGTTCCGGGACTGCCGCCTACAATGAGCAGTTCTTC
TRBV6-6	NA	once	TRBJ2-7	CASSPLNGPYEQYF	TGTGCCAGCAGTCCCCTGAATGGCCCCTACGAGCAGTACTTC
TRBV6-4	NA	NA	TRBJ1-1	CASRESAIYDEAFF	TGTGCCAGCAGAGAAAGCGCTATCTATGATGAAGCTTTCTTT
TRBV10-3	TRBD1	NA	TRBJ2-1	CASSYQGTDEQFF	TGTGCCAGCAGTTACCAGGGGACAGATGAGCAGTTCTTC
TRBV15	NA	NA	TRBJ2-6	CATSRGSGTGANVLTF	TGTGCCACCAGCAGAGGATCAGGGACTGGGGCCAACGTCCTGACTTTC
TRBV19	TRBD2	few	TRBJ2-1	CASSRIAGGYNEQFF	TGTGCCAGTAGTCGTATAGCGGGAGGGTACAATGAGCAGTTCTTC
TRBV6-1	NA	once	TRBJ1-5	CASSESGGEVKPQHF	TGTGCCAGCAGTGAAAGCGGCGGGGAGGTGAAGCCCCAGCATTTT
TRBV24-1	TRBD2	NA	TRBJ2-1	CATSGGGPIYNEQFF	TGTGCCACCAGCGGGGGGGGACCAATCTACAATGAGCAGTTCTTC
TRBV6-4	NA	few	TRBJ1-2	CASNDEGFHYGYTF	TGTGCCAGCAACGACGAGGGGTTTCACTATGGCTACACCTTC
TRBV6-5	NA	few	TRBJ1-2	CASSQDPYGYTF	TGTGCCAGCAGTCAAGATCCGTATGGCTACACCTTC
TRBV18	NA	NA	TRBJ2-7	CASSLQGEQYF	TGTGCCAGCTCACTCCAGGGCGAGCAGTACTTC
TRBV6-1	NA	NA	TRBJ2-7	CASGRDTYEQYF	TGTGCCAGCGGACGGGACACGTACGAGCAGTACTTC
TRBV2	NA	many	TRBJ1-2	CASRGLSPTF	TGTGCCAGCAGGGGACTATCCCCCACCTTC
TRBV6-2/TRBV6-3	NA	few	TRBJ2-7	CASSQDSPYEQYF	TGTGCCAGCAGTCAGGACAGTCCCTACGAGCAGTACTTC
TRBV7-2	NA	NA	TRBJ2-5	CASSSPAGLTPDVETQYF	TGTGCCAGCAGCTCCCCAGCCGGACTGACCCCTGACGTAGAGACCCAGTACTTC
TRBV10-3	NA	many	TRBJ2-7	CAISEGNLGRFSYEQYF	TGTGCCATCAGTGAGGGTAATTTGGGCCGTTTTTCCTACGAGCAGTACTTC
TRBV7-2	NA	NA	TRBJ2-7	CASSRQAIGFDEQYF	TGTGCCAGCAGCCGACAGGCGATAGGATTTGACGAGCAGTACTTC
TRBV7-3	NA	NA	TRBJ2-7	CASSLAGGELYEQYF	TGTGCCAGCAGCTTAGCCGGCGGGGAACTCTACGAGCAGTACTTC
TRBV28	TRBD1	NA	TRBJ2-7	CASSFQGAGDYEQYF	TGTGCCAGCAGTTTCCAGGGGGCAGGGGATTACGAGCAGTACTTC
TRBV19	NA	few	TRBJ2-1	CASRGGYNEQFF	TGTGCCAGTAGGGGGGGCTACAATGAGCAGTTCTTC
TRBV7-2	NA	NA	TRBJ1-5	CASSDSPNQLQHF	TGTGCCAGCAGCGACAGTCCCAATCAGCTCCAGCATTTT
TRBV7-8	NA	NA	TRBJ2-7	CASSLRVNEQYF	TGTGCCAGCAGCTTACGCGTCAACGAGCAGTACTTC
TRBV10-1	TRBD1	few	TRBJ2-7	CASSRDRGLEQYF	TGCGCCAGCAGCCGGGACAGGGGCCTCGAGCAGTACTTC
TRBV15	NA	many	TRBJ2-6	CATSRALTASGANVLTF	TGTGCCACCAGCAGAGCCTTGACTGCCTCTGGGGCCAACGTCCTGACTTTC
TRBV15	NA	NA	TRBJ2-5	CATSRGGGPRETQYF	TGTGCCACCAGCAGAGGAGGGGGGCCTCGAGAGACCCAGTACTTC
TRBV7-8	TRBD2	few	TRBJ2-3	CASSPGLADSTDTQYF	TGTGCCAGCAGCCCTGGACTAGCGGATAGCACAGATACGCAGTATTTT
TRBV30	TRBD2	NA	TRBJ2-1	CAWSVPLAGALREQFF	TGTGCCTGGAGTGTCCCCCTAGCGGGGGCCCTGAGGGAGCAGTTCTTC
TRBV4-1	TRBD2	NA	TRBJ2-7	CASSQGMREYFYEQYF	TGCGCCAGCAGCCAAGGGATGCGGGAGTACTTCTACGAGCAGTACTTC
TRBV12-3/TRBV12-4	TRBD1	NA	TRBJ2-2	CASRPGQHTGELFF	TGTGCCAGCAGACCGGGACAGCACACCGGGGAGCTGTTTTTT
TRBV7-3	NA	NA	TRBJ1-1	CASRSSGAPNTEAFF	TGTGCCAGCAGGTCCTCAGGGGCTCCGAACACTGAAGCTTTCTTT
TRBV27	NA	NA	TRBJ2-7	CASSPGSFTYEQYF	TGTGCCAGCAGTCCCGGCAGCTTTACCTACGAGCAGTACTTC
TRBV28	NA	NA	TRBJ1-2	CASSLAGRDYGYTF	TGTGCCAGCAGTTTAGCAGGCAGAGACTATGGCTACACCTTC
TRBV11-2	NA	NA	TRBJ2-7	CASSLGGRNHEQYF	TGTGCCAGCAGCTTGGGCGGCAGGAACCACGAGCAGTACTTC
TRBV29-1	TRBD2	few	TRBJ2-7	CSVGGTSGAYEQYF	TGCAGCGTGGGGGGGACTAGCGGGGCCTACGAGCAGTACTTC
TRBV29-1	NA	NA	TRBJ2-5	CSVDKIQIGETQYF	TGCAGCGTTGATAAGATCCAAATCGGAGAGACCCAGTACTTC
TRBV19	NA	NA	TRBJ2-1	CASIWTEGNEQFF	TGTGCCAGTATATGGACAGAGGGTAATGAGCAGTTCTTC
TRBV27	NA	NA	TRBJ2-2	CASSPHDRNTGELFF	TGTGCCAGCAGTCCCCACGACAGAAACACCGGGGAGCTGTTTTTT
TRBV6-1	NA	NA	TRBJ2-4	CASSDSRGVNIQYF	TGTGCCAGCAGTGATAGCAGGGGGGTGAACATTCAGTACTTC
TRBV28	NA	few	TRBJ1-2	CASSFRAGGYTF	TGTGCCAGCAGTTTCAGGGCGGGGGGCTACACCTTC
TRBV2	NA	NA	TRBJ2-3	CASSEALTVADTQYF	TGTGCCAGCAGTGAAGCCCTTACGGTGGCAGATACGCAGTATTTT
TRBV6-6	TRBD2	few	TRBJ2-5	CASSHWTSGGGQETQYF	TGTGCCAGCAGTCATTGGACTAGCGGGGGAGGTCAAGAGACCCAGTACTTC
TRBV19	TRBD2	NA	TRBJ2-2	CASSKASGSYTGELFF	TGTGCCAGTAGTAAGGCTAGCGGTTCTTACACCGGGGAGCTGTTTTTT
TRBV2	TRBD2	NA	TRBJ2-5	CASRGLAWETQYF	TGTGCCAGCAGGGGACTAGCATGGGAGACCCAGTACTTC
TRBV19	TRBD1	NA	TRBJ2-3	CASSIRAGGSTDTQYF	TGTGCCAGTAGTATAAGGGCAGGGGGAAGCACAGATACGCAGTATTTT
TRBV6-6	NA	NA	TRBJ1-4	CASRAGVDEKLFF	TGTGCCAGCCGGGCGGGGGTTGATGAAAAACTGTTTTTT
TRBV15	NA	few	TRBJ1-2	CATSRGRDQLGAYGYTF	TGTGCCACCAGCAGAGGTCGGGACCAATTAGGGGCCTATGGCTACACCTTC
TRBV11-2	TRBD1	few	TRBJ2-5	CASSPTGGQETQYF	TGTGCCAGCAGCCCGACAGGGGGCCAGGAGACCCAGTACTTC
TRBV4-1	NA	NA	TRBJ2-3	CASSQDSGQFTDTQYF	TGCGCCAGCAGCCAAGATAGTGGCCAATTCACAGATACGCAGTATTTT
TRBV19	NA	many	TRBJ1-1	CASRSLGDTEAFF	TGTGCCAGCCGATCTCTTGGGGACACTGAAGCTTTCTTT
TRBV10-3	NA	NA	TRBJ1-5	CAISESGNQGTSNQPQHF	TGTGCCATCAGTGAGTCTGGTAACCAGGGGACTAGCAATCAGCCCCAGCATTTT
TRBV7-2	NA	NA	TRBJ1-4	CASSQGAGPEGGKLFF	TGTGCCAGCAGCCAAGGTGCGGGACCTGAGGGGGGAAAACTGTTTTTT
TRBV27	NA	NA	TRBJ2-1	CASSLPLNEQFF	TGTGCCAGCAGTCTACCGCTCAATGAGCAGTTCTTC